There are a few counts of the clone carrying this T cell receptor beta chain. TCRdb analysed the 5' RACE reads with MiXCR anew, one entry per CDR3 protein. The sample records approximately 260,000 distinct CDR3 sequences, approximately 20% being singletons. The entry originates in a study of CD8 T cells in ankylosing spondylitis. The source material was blood, either unsorted or a sorted T cell fraction (not recorded which). The clonotype was recovered from a male donor with ankylosing spondylitis or in good health (not recorded which).

Here the CDR3 DNA reads TGTGCCAGCAGCCAAGATTGGATGGGAGGACAAGAGACCCAGTACTTC. This codes for CASSQDWMGGQETQYF. This rearrangement joins TRBV3-1 to TRBJ2-5; possible D gene TRBD2, 6 bases. CDR3 length: 16 amino acids. Germline V gene lookup returns CDR1 LGHDT and CDR2 YNNKEL (reference sequence). Between the trimmed V and J ends, which lost 0 bases and 2 bases, there was a span of 13 bases.